A selection of T cell receptor beta chains follows, all from one sample in a study of T cells in Graves' hyperthyroidism and ophthalmopathy. TCRdb reprocessed the multiplex PCR reads via MiXCR and lists one record per CDR3 protein. The sample has hundreds of thousands of distinct CDR3 sequences, about a fifth seen once. Sequencing used blood. The receptors shown here come from a young man with Graves' ophthalmopathy. CDR3s include the opening cysteine and the closing phenylalanine or tryptophan. Each record gives: J gene, V gene, clone size, CDR3 protein. The size of a clone is reported for some rows only, either as once, few or many, or as a class for expanded clones.

>TRBJ1-6|TRBV3-1|few
CASSQDRTEYSPLHF
>TRBJ1-5|TRBV6-1|many
CASSGRDRDNQPQHF
>TRBJ2-7|TRBV11-2|many
CASSFNGFEQYF
>TRBJ2-1|TRBV11-2|few
CASSLTSGETYNEQFF
>TRBJ2-3|TRBV28|few
CASSLRFEVTDTQYF
>TRBJ2-7|TRBV9|few
CASSVGGDPYEQYF
>TRBJ2-7|TRBV6-1|once
CASTNEREGIYEQYF
>TRBJ1-2|TRBV6-1|many
CASSDAKMTGTYGYTF
>TRBJ2-7|TRBV5-8|-
CASSLGLAGPKNEQYF
>TRBJ2-7|TRBV30|many
CAWSMAGNEQYF
>TRBJ2-2|TRBV15|few
CATSLANTGELFF
>TRBJ2-3|TRBV20-1|many
CSAEVLASSTDTQYF
>TRBJ1-4|TRBV20-1|-
CSASAGTTNEKLFF
>TRBJ2-7|TRBV28|few
CASSFRLETSYEQYF
>TRBJ1-1|TRBV20-1|few
CSARDKGPPNTEAFF
>TRBJ2-1|TRBV10-3|-
CAISESWQGVNYNEQFF